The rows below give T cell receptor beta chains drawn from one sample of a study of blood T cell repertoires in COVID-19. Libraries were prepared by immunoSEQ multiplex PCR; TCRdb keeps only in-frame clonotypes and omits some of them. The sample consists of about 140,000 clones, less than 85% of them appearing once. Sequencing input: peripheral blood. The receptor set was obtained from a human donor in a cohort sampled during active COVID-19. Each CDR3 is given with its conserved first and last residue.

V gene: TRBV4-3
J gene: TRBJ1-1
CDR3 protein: CASSLQGRDTEAFF

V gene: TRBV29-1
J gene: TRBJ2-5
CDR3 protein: CSARGLAGETQYF

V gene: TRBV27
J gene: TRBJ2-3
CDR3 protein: CASEEVGTDTQYF

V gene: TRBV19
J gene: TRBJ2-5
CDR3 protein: CASSRRGAGETQYF

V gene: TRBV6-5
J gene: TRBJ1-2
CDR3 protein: CASRLGTGDGYTF

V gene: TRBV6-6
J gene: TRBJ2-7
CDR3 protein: CASSPAGRGVDEQYF

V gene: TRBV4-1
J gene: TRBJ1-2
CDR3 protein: CASSQVRENYGYTF

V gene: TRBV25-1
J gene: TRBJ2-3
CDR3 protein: CASTGAGQGTDTQYF

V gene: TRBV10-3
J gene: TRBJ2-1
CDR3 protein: CATADRLDANEQFF

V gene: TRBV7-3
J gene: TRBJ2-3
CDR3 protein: CASSRIAGSTDTQYF

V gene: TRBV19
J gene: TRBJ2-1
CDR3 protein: CASSKPSGGARDEQFF

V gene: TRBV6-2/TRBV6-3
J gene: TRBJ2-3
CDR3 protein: CASSVATDTQYF

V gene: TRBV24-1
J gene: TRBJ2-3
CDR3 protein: CATSDGQLVTDTQYF

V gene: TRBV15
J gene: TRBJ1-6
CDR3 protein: CATSGSSYNSPLHF

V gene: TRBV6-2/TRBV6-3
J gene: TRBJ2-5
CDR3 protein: CASSYAGLETQYF

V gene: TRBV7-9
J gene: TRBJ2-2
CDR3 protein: CASSRPGTGETGELFF

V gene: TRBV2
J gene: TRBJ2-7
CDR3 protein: CASKPGTSDLLGGEQYF

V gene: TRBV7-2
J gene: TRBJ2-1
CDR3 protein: CASSLGGTGNLNEQFF

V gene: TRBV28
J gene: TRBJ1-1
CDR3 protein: CASSWVQGARAFF

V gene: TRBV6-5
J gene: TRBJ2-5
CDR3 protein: CASSHPGRQETQYF

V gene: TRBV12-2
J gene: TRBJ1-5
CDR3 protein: CASRRDDSYSNQPQHF

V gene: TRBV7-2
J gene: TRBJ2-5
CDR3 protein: CASSSGQGLGETQYF

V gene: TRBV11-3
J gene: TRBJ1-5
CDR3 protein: CASSATGSQPQHF

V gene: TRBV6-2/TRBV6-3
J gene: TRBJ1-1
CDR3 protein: CASSYGRTGRNTEAFF

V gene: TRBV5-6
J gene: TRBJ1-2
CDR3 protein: CASSAEQGYYGYTF

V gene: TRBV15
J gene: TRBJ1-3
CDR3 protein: CATSRDVTISGNTIYF

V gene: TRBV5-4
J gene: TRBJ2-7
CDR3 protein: CASSLGQGRTYEQYF

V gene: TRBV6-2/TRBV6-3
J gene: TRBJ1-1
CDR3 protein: CASSYQGGYTEAFF

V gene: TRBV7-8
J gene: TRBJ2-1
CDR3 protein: CASSRPQGEQFF

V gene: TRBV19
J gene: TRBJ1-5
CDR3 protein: CASSIIQGRPQHF

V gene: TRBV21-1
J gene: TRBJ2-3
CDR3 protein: CASSEVDSGVSDTQYF

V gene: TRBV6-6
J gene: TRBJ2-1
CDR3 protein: CASTLDGTTDNEQFF

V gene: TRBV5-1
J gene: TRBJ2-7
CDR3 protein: CASSFSAGTGSYEQYF

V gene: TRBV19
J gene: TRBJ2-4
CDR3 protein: CASRGRRADAKNIQYF

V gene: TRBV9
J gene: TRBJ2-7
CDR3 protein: CASSAGTSSNYEQYF

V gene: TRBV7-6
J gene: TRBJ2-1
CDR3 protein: CASSPTTSPPSNEQFF

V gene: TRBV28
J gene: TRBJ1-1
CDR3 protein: CASIIGQGMLNTEAFF

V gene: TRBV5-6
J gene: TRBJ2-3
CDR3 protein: CASSFGGRSGDTQYF

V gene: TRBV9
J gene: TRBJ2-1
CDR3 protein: CASSALAGQYNEQFF

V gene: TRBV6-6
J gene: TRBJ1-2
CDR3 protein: CASSSGTANLYGYTF

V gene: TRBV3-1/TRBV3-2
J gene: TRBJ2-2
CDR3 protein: CASSQGGGGTGELFF

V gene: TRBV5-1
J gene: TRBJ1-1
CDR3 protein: CASSYRGRDEAFF

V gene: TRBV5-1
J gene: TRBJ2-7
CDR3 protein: CASSLDRAPYEQYF

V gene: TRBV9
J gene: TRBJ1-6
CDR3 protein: CASSVGPGQGINSPLHF

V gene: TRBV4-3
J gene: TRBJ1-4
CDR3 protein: CASQSTGNLGEKLFF

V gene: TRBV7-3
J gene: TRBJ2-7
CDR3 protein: CASSLSTGGGYEQYF

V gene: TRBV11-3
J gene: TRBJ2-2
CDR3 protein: CASSPNRPGTGELFF

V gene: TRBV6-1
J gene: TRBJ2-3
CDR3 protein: CASSDSGGTDTQYF

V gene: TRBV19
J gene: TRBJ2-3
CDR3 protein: CASSIGGRGRRDTQYF

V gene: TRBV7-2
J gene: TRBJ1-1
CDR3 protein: CASKPVGGAMNTEAFF

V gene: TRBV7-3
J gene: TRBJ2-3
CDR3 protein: CASSLRGWDTQYF

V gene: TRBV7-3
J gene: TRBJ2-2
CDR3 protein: CASSRQGGKTGELFF

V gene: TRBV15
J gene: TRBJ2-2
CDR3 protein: CAVREGRGPNTGELFF

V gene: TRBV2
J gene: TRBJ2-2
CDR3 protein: CASRAAKRSAGELFF